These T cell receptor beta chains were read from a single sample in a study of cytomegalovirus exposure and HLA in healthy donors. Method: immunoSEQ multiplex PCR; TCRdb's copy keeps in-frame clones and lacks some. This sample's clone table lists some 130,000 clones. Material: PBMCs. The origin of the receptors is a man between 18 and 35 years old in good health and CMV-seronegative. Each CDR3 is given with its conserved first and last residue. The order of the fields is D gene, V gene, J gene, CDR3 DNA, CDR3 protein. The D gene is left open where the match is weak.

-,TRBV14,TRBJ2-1,TGTGCCAGCAGCCAAGATCGTCGCAGGGTAGAGCCCAATGAGCAGTTCTTC,CASSQDRRRVEPNEQFF
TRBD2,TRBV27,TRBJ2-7,TGTGCCAGCGCCCTAACCGGGACTAGCGGGAGGGCCGGTTACGAGCAGTACTTC,CASALTGTSGRAGYEQYF
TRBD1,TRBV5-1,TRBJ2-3,TGCGCCAGCAGCTTGGATGGTTACCCGACAGGGGCAGATACGCAGTATTTT,CASSLDGYPTGADTQYF
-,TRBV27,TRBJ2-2,TGTGCCAGCATCCCCGGCGGTGCGAACACCGGGGAGCTGTTTTTT,CASIPGGANTGELFF
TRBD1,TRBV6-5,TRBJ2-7,TGTGCCAGCCAGGGACAGGGGGTTTACGAGCAGTACTTC,CASQGQGVYEQYF
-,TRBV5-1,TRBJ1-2,TGCGCCAGCAGCTTGGCCCGGGATGGCTATGGCTACACCTTC,CASSLARDGYGYTF
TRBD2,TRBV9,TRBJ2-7,TGTGCCAGCAGCGTAGATAGCGGGGGTTCCTACGAGCAGTACTTC,CASSVDSGGSYEQYF
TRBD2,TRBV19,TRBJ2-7,TGTGCCAGTAGTCCGGGGGGTTTCTACGAGCAGTACTTC,CASSPGGFYEQYF
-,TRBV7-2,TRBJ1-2,TGTGCCAGCAGCTTAGGGGCACTCTATGGCTACACCTTC,CASSLGALYGYTF
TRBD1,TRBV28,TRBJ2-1,TGTGCCAGCAGTTCCCCACAGGGGGCGGGTTACAATGAGCAGTTCTTC,CASSSPQGAGYNEQFF
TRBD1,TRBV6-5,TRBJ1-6,TGTGCCAGCAGTTACTTGGGACAGGGTGAATCACCCCTCCACTTT,CASSYLGQGESPLHF
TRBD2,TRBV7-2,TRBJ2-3,TGTGCCAGCAGCTTCGGTAGCGGGGGGACAGATACGCAGTATTTT,CASSFGSGGTDTQYF
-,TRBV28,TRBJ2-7,TGTGCCAGCAGAGGGACTCTTTACGAGCAGTACTTC,CASRGTLYEQYF
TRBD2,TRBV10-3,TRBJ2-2,TGTGCCGCAGGACTAGCGGAAGGGAAAACCGGGGAGCTGTTTTTT,CAAGLAEGKTGELFF
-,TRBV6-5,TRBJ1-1,TGTGCCAGCACCCGAGGGTTGAACACTGAAGCTTTCTTT,CASTRGLNTEAFF
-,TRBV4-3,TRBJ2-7,TGCGCCAGCAGCCAAGATGCACTAGGCGGGGCCGAGCAGTACTTC,CASSQDALGGAEQYF
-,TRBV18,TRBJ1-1,TGTGCCAGCTCACCTTTAGGGGGAACTGAAGCTTTCTTT,CASSPLGGTEAFF
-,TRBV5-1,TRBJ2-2,TGCGCCAGCAGCCCCCTAGGAGGGGGCGGCGGGGAGCTGTTTTTT,CASSPLGGGGGELFF
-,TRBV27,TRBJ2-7,TGTGCCAGCAGTTCCTTTGGCGGTTACGAGCAGTACTTC,CASSSFGGYEQYF
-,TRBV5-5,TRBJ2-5,TGTGCCAGCAGCTTAGTGGATGGCACGCTCGGGGAGACCCAGTACTTC,CASSLVDGTLGETQYF
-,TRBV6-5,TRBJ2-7,TGTGCCAGCAGTTACTCGAAATCCGGGAACTACGAGCAGTACTTC,CASSYSKSGNYEQYF
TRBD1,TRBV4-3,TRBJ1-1,TGCGCCAGCAGCCGAGTTGGACAGGGAGGGAACACTGAAGCTTTCTTT,CASSRVGQGGNTEAFF